Each of the 6 T cell receptor beta chains below was sequenced from the same sample in a study of cytomegalovirus exposure and HLA in healthy donors. The study ran its PCR with 60 Vbeta and 13 Jbeta primers. Sequencing used immunoSEQ multiplex PCR; TCRdb keeps in-frame clones, though not all of them. The sample gives about 120,000 clones, roughly 63% of which show up once; 9% to 10% is in the top ten. What was sequenced was PBMCs. The receptors were gathered from a man between 40 and 49 years old in good health and CMV-seropositive.

The chain is built from TRBV7-6 and TRBJ1-5; tentative D call: TRBD1 (6 bases). The V gene's germline CDR1 is SGHVS and CDR2 FNYEAQ. The CDR3 has 17 amino acids. Trimming removed 2 bases at V and 6 bases at J, with 20 bases between. In nucleotides, the CDR3 is TGTGCCAGCAGCTTATGGGGGCAGGGGTTTGGTTTTCAGCCCCAGCATTTT. Protein product: CASSLWGQGFGFQPQHF.

The chain couples TRBV4-1 to TRBJ2-5, with 10 nucleotides matching TRBD2. With 1 base clipped from V and 4 bases from J, the junction kept 6 bases outside the gene matches. This CDR3 comprises 16 residues. The V gene's germline CDR1 is MGHRA and CDR2 YSYEKL. The CDR3 spells CASSQGAASGRETQYF. The CDR3 nucleotides read TGCGCCAGCAGCCAAGGAGCGGCTAGCGGGAGAGAGACCCAGTACTTC.

The chain uses TRBV9 and TRBJ2-5; D is unresolved. Trimming left V 2 bases short and J 2 bases short, with 10 bases between. The CDR3 length is 14 residues. The germline V gene encodes CDR1 SGDLS and CDR2 YYNGEE. CDR3: CASSVPGAQETQYF. The CDR3 bases are TGTGCCAGCAGCGTGCCGGGTGCTCAAGAGACCCAGTACTTC.

DNA of the CDR3: TGTGCCAGCAGTCCTAGCGGAACCTACAATGAGCAGTTCTTC. It is translated as CASSPSGTYNEQFF. The rearrangement links TRBV6-5 to TRBJ2-1; 7 bases map to TRBD2. CDR3 length: 14 residues. CDR1 and CDR2 from the germline V gene are MNHEY and SVGAGI. V lost 5 bases, J lost 2 bases, and 3 bases stayed unmatched.

This chain joins TRBV6-5 and TRBJ2-3; TRBD2 might be the D (5 bases). Germline V lookup: CDR1 MNHEY, CDR2 SVGAGI. The CDR3 totals 14 residues. Trimming shortened V by 8 bases and J by 0 bases, and 12 bases separated the two germline ends. The CDR3 nucleotides read TGTGCCAGCCGGGGTTGGTCTAGCACAGATACGCAGTATTTT. Protein product: CASRGWSSTDTQYF.

V is TRBV6-1 and J is TRBJ2-4, with 7 positions matching TRBD2. J was trimmed by 7 bases and V by 5 bases; bases with no gene match: 8. The germline V gene encodes CDR1 MNHNS and CDR2 SASEGT. This CDR3 has 14 amino acids. DNA for the CDR3: TGTGCCAGCAGTCTTTCCGCGGGGGAGAACATTCAGTACTTC. Its translation: CASSLSAGENIQYF.